Below are 8 T cell receptor beta chains sequenced from a single sample in a study of cytomegalovirus exposure and HLA in healthy donors. Primers included in the PCR were 60 Vbeta and 13 Jbeta primers. Sequencing was performed with immunoSEQ multiplex PCR; in TCRdb, only in-frame clones are kept and a portion is missing. Here the sample spans around 90,000 clones, about 79% being singletons. Sequenced material: PBMCs. The origin of the receptors is a male donor in good health and CMV-seropositive.

This chain uses TRBV7-2 with TRBJ1-2, with 12 bases matching TRBD1. CDR1 is SGHTA and CDR2 is FQGNSA in the germline V gene. This CDR3 contains 15 residues. V lost 3 bases to trimming and J lost 10 bases; unmatched junction nucleotides: 9. Here the CDR3 reads CASSLGQGAMVVYTF. In DNA, the CDR3 is TGTGCCAGCAGCTTGGGACAGGGGGCGATGGTAGTCTACACCTTC.

V usage is TRBV15 and J usage is TRBJ1-6; D is uncertain. Trimming left V 5 bases short and J 10 bases short, with 15 bases between. Looked up from germline, CDR1 is LNHNV and CDR2 is YYDKDF (reference sequence). The CDR3 has 14 amino acids. DNA for the CDR3: TGTGCCACCAGCGGCGGGCCCCTCGGATCACCCCTCCACTTT. It yields the protein CATSGGPLGSPLHF.

The chain is built from TRBV25-1 and TRBJ1-1; D uncertain. The ends were cut back, 6 bases at V and 1 base at J, with 15 bases in the middle. CDR1 is MGHDK, CDR2 SYGVNS, per germline. CDR3 length: 15 residues. CDR3 region: CASRSAEATNTEAFF. The CDR3, as DNA: TGTGCCAGCAGGAGTGCTGAGGCGACGAACACTGAAGCTTTCTTT.

This clone was observed a few times. The chain is built from TRBV4-1 and TRBJ1-1, with 7 bases aligning to TRBD1. The CDR3 has 14 residues. Trimming took 0 bases from V and 6 from J; bases not matched to a gene: 4. The V gene's germline CDR1 is MGHRA and CDR2 YSYEKL. The CDR3 bases are TGCGCCAGCAGCCAAGATGACAGGGTGGCTGAAGCTTTCTTT. Its protein product is CASSQDDRVAEAFF.

This clone was observed once. The chain recombines TRBV11-2 with TRBJ1-2; D remains ambiguous. The CDR3 is made up of 10 amino acids. Deletions cut 4 bases from V and 8 bases from J, with 5 bases between. The germline CDR1 and CDR2 sequences are SGHAT and FQNNGV. This chain's CDR3 is CASSSGGYTF. The CDR3 region has the DNA TGTGCCAGCAGCTCCGGGGGCTACACCTTC.

This clone came up once. The V and J genes are TRBV19 and TRBJ1-1; 7 bases are shared with TRBD1. The germline CDR1 and CDR2 sequences are LNHDA and SQIVND (reference sequence). The CDR3 loop spans 15 amino acids. V was clipped by 6 bases and J by 1 base; unmatched bases: 8. CDR3 in amino acids: CASSDTGTANTEAFF. The DNA for the CDR3 is TGTGCCAGTAGCGACACCGGGACAGCGAACACTGAAGCTTTCTTT.

The chain has TRBV7-2 and TRBJ2-1, with TRBD2 matching 8 bases. After removal of 5 bases from V and 9 bases from J, the junction contained 6 bases not matched to a gene. Germline-derived CDR1 and CDR2 are SGHTA and FQGNSA. The CDR3 sequence is 13 residues long. CDR3 loop: CASSRGGMGEQFF. CDR3 coding DNA: TGTGCCAGCAGCCGCGGGGGGATGGGTGAGCAGTTCTTC.

V and J are TRBV5-1 and TRBJ2-3; 10 bases are shared with TRBD2. The V gene's germline CDR1 is SGHRS and CDR2 YFSETQ. V lost 4 bases and J lost 5; bases outside the gene matches: 1. This CDR3 has 13 amino acids. The CDR3 sequence is CASSVAGGDTQYF. Written as DNA, the CDR3 is TGCGCCAGCAGCGTAGCGGGGGGAGATACGCAGTATTTT.